The present T cell receptor beta chain was sequenced within a study of breast tumors, draining lymph nodes, adjacent tissues. Overall study results and limits: Luminal-like breast cancer showed significantly greater tumor-nontumor repertoire similarity than basal-like breast cancer did. Tumor TCR diversity was below lymph nodes but above nontumor tissue.

Samples came from axillary lymph nodes draining the breast cancer. This clonotype has a count of ten or more. Its antigen is undetermined. TCRdb reprocessed the multiplex PCR reads with MiXCR, giving one entry per CDR3 protein. The sample consists of some 170,000 distinct CDR3 sequences, around 35% of them appearing once. Deletions cut 0 bases from V and 5 bases from J, with 5 bases between. The CDR3 runs 13 residues. CDR1 is SGHTS, CDR2 YDEGEE, per germline. The chain uses TRBV5-8 and TRBJ1-4; tentative D call: TRBD1 (5 bases). The receptor was isolated from a female donor with breast cancer. Some clones in this sample may be carry-over from other donors' samples. Sequenced: axillary lymph node tissue. The CDR3 here is CASSLAGNEKLFF. In nucleotides, the CDR3 is TGTGCCAGCAGCTTGGCAGGGAATGAAAAACTGTTTTTT.